These 25 T cell receptor beta chains originate from one sample sequenced in a study of blood T cell repertoires in COVID-19. Sequenced by immunoSEQ multiplex PCR; TCRdb stores in-frame clones only, minus some. The sample shows some 300,000 clones, roughly nine tenths of them seen only once. The sample taken for sequencing was PBMCs or T cells enriched from blood (not recorded which). Source of these receptors: a woman aged 45 to 65 who had been exposed to COVID-19.

The gene calls are TRBV5-1 and TRBJ1-4, with D hard to call. The CDR3 consists of 13 residues. The V end lost 0 bases, the J end lost 4 bases, and 4 bases lay between the germline ends. Germline V CDR1 and CDR2: SGHRS, YFSETQ. CDR3 amino acids: CASSLGLNEKLFF. The CDR3 region has the DNA TGCGCCAGCAGCTTGGGACTTAATGAAAAACTGTTTTTT.

The gene calls are TRBV7-2 and TRBJ2-4; D is undetermined. Germline V gene lookup returns CDR1 SGHTA and CDR2 FQGNSA. The CDR3 loop spans 15 amino acids. V was pared by 0 bases and J by 0 bases, with 6 bases between. This chain's CDR3 is CASSLAGLAKNIQYF. In DNA, the CDR3 is TGTGCCAGCAGCTTAGCGGGCTTAGCCAAAAACATTCAGTACTTC.

This chain connects TRBV27 to TRBJ2-1; D is ambiguous. Germline V gene lookup returns CDR1 MNHEY and CDR2 SMNVEV (reference sequence). The CDR3 has 15 residues. The V end was cut by 8 bases, the J end by 0 bases, with 14 bases between. The CDR3 region has the DNA TGTGCCAGCGCTAAATACGTTAGCTCCTACAATGAGCAGTTCTTC. This translates into CASAKYVSSYNEQFF.

V gene TRBV21-1 combines with J gene TRBJ1-1; no DNA check was done on the table's D call, TRBD1. TRBV21-1 is labeled a pseudogene. The CDR3 sequence is 18 residues long. DNA of the CDR3: TGTGCCAGCAGCAATAGGAGCTTTAGGAAGGGGCGAGGTACTGAAGCTTTCTTT. This translates into CASSNRSFRKGRGTEAFF.

The rearrangement joins TRBV28 to TRBJ2-6; unclear D gene. The germline V gene has CDR1 MDHEN and CDR2 SYDVKM. The V and J ends lost 6 bases and 0 bases respectively, with 9 bases between them. The CDR3 is 15 residues long. The CDR3 loop reads CASRTPNSGANVLTF. CDR3 in DNA: TGTGCCAGCAGAACACCAAACTCTGGGGCCAACGTCCTGACTTTC.

This chain connects TRBV28 to TRBJ1-1; no firm D call. The ends were cut back, 5 bases at V and 12 bases at J, with 13 bases in the middle. The CDR3 is made up of 11 amino acids. CDR1 and CDR2 (germline): MDHEN, SYDVKM. CDR3 residues: CASSPTDGTFF. In DNA form, the CDR3 reads TGTGCCAGCAGTCCAACGGACGGGACTTTCTTT.

The CDR3: CAWNPTEGYEQYF. The CDR3 coding sequence is TGTGCCTGGAATCCCACAGAGGGTTACGAGCAGTACTTC. The J gene is TRBJ2-7, the V gene TRBV30, with D possibly TRBD2 on 5 matching bases. The CDR3 length is 13 residues. Trimming removed 4 bases at V and 4 bases at J, with 14 bases between. CDR1 and CDR2 (germline): GTSNPN, SVGIG (reference sequence).

The chain joins TRBV12-3 or TRBV12-4 to TRBJ1-2; D is undetermined. Deletions cut 3 bases from V and 0 bases from J, with 5 bases between. The length of the CDR3 is 13 residues. CDR3 residues: CASSLETNYGYTF. The CDR3, as DNA: TGTGCCAGCAGTTTGGAGACTAACTATGGCTACACCTTC.

In DNA form, the CDR3 reads TGTGCCAGACGTCAGGACAGGGGCGTTAGCAATCAGCCCCAGCATTTT. It is translated as CARRQDRGVSNQPQHF. The rearrangement links TRBV18 to TRBJ1-5; TRBD1 aligns across 9 bases. Per the germline V gene, CDR1 is KGHSH and CDR2 is LQKENI. The CDR3 extends over 16 amino acids. Losses at the gene ends were 9 bases for V and 0 bases for J; bases not matched to a gene: 9. Full variable domain (outside the CDR3, taken from reference TRBV18 and TRBJ1-5): NAGVMQNPRHLVRRRGQEARLRCSPMKGHSHVYWYRQLPEEGLKFMVYLQKENIIDESGMPKERFSAEFPKEGPSILRIQQVVRGDSAAYFCARRQDRGVSNQPQHFGDGTRLSIL.

The V gene is TRBV2, the J gene TRBJ1-1, with D unresolved. V lost 8 bases to trimming and J lost 8 bases, with 15 bases between them. Per germline, CDR1 SNHLY and CDR2 FYNNEI. The CDR3 is made up of 12 amino acids. The CDR3 nucleotides read TGTGCCAGCCTAGATTTTTGGCAGGAAGCTTTCTTT. Translated: CASLDFWQEAFF.

The chain combines TRBV7-2 with TRBJ2-5; perhaps TRBD2 as D (6 bases). Germline CDR1 SGHTA, CDR2 FQGNSA. The CDR3 is 14 residues long. V shed 3 bases and J shed 4 bases, with 12 bases lying between them. The CDR3 loop reads CASSFRLDGETQYF. CDR3 DNA sequence: TGTGCCAGCAGCTTCCGACTAGACGGAGAGACCCAGTACTTC.

The chain uses TRBV5-5 and TRBJ1-1; D remains ambiguous. The V end lost 0 bases, the J end lost 1 base, and 10 bases lay between the germline ends. CDR1 is SGHKS, CDR2 YYEKEE, per germline (reference sequence). The CDR3 totals 15 residues. CDR3 loop: CASSLEISGNTEAFF. The CDR3, as DNA: TGTGCCAGCAGCTTGGAAATCTCAGGGAACACTGAAGCTTTCTTT.

The chain combines TRBV19 with TRBJ2-5; tentative D call: TRBD1 (6 bases). This CDR3 is built from 15 residues. Trimming took off 5 bases at V and 0 bases at J, with 13 bases between the two ends. Germline assignment: CDR1 LNHDA and CDR2 SQIVND (reference sequence). CDR3: CASSEDSSYQETQYF. Here the CDR3 DNA reads TGTGCCAGTAGTGAGGACAGTTCCTACCAAGAGACCCAGTACTTC.

The chain recombines TRBV25-1 with TRBJ1-4, with D hard to call. V dropped 0 bases and J dropped 6 bases, with 14 bases sitting between them. CDR3 length equals 16 residues. Germline loops: CDR1 MGHDK, CDR2 SYGVNS. The CDR3: CASSEYSGYTHEKLFF. The CDR3 DNA reads TGTGCCAGCAGTGAATATTCGGGATACACTCATGAAAAACTGTTTTTT.

V and J are TRBV19 and TRBJ1-1; D is perhaps TRBD1 (6 bases). Trimming took 3 bases from V and 2 from J, leaving 10 bases between them. The length of the CDR3 is 14 residues. Germline CDR1 reads LNHDA; CDR2 reads SQIVND (reference sequence). In nucleotides, the CDR3 is TGTGCCAGTAGTATTATGGGGGCCAACACTGAAGCTTTCTTT. Its protein product is CASSIMGANTEAFF.

J is TRBJ2-5 and V is TRBV5-5, with 7 bases lining up with TRBD1. V was pared by 4 bases and J by 5 bases, with 11 bases of the junction left unmatched. CDR1 SGHKS and CDR2 YYEKEE come from the germline V gene (reference sequence). The CDR3 length is 15 residues. The CDR3 DNA is TGTGCCAGCAGCCCCGGGGACAGTAAGGAGGAGACCCAGTACTTC. It is translated as CASSPGDSKEETQYF.

V gene TRBV9 combines with J gene TRBJ2-1; TRBD2 might be the D (7 bases). CDR1 is SGDLS and CDR2 is YYNGEE in the germline V gene. V dropped 3 bases and J dropped 3 bases, with 13 bases sitting between them. CDR3 length: 15 amino acids. CDR3 nucleotide sequence: TGTGCCAGCAGCGCCGGGGGGCTCCTCTACAATGAGCAGTTCTTC. Amino acids: CASSAGGLLYNEQFF.

J is TRBJ1-3 and V is TRBV19; D gene ambiguous. Per the germline V gene, CDR1 is LNHDA and CDR2 is SQIVND (reference sequence). This CDR3 contains 12 residues. V lost 5 bases and J lost 9, with 11 bases in between. DNA for the CDR3: TGTGCCAGTAGTTCAACGGACTCCACCATATATTTT. This translates into CASSSTDSTIYF.

This sequence joins TRBV28 and TRBJ1-2, with 10 nucleotides matching TRBD1. Germline CDR1 reads MDHEN; CDR2 reads SYDVKM. The trim removed 5 bases at V and 4 bases at J, leaving 7 bases unmatched. This CDR3 contains 15 residues. The CDR3 sequence: CASSAGQGRIYGYTF. The DNA of the CDR3 is TGTGCCAGCAGTGCGGGACAGGGGAGAATCTATGGCTACACCTTC.

This chain links TRBV4-2 with TRBJ1-2; 11 bases agree with TRBD1. CDR3 length: 15 amino acids. Germline V lookup: CDR1 LGHNA, CDR2 YNFKEQ. J lost 5 bases, V lost 1 base, and 3 bases had no gene match. This CDR3 is CASSQGTGGLYGYTF. CDR3 in DNA: TGTGCCAGCAGCCAAGGGACAGGGGGCTTATATGGCTACACCTTC.

The V call is TRBV11-1, the J call TRBJ2-7, with a weak D call TRBD1 (6 bases). V dropped 5 bases and J dropped 0 bases, with 11 bases sitting between them. This CDR3 is built from 14 residues. Per the germline V gene, CDR1 is SGHAT and CDR2 is FQDESV (reference sequence). The chain's CDR3 is CASSLRDTSYEQYF. CDR3 sequence (DNA): TGTGCCAGCAGCCTCCGGGACACCTCCTACGAGCAGTACTTC.

V usage is TRBV11-3 and J usage is TRBJ1-5; TRBD1 might be the D (6 bases). Trimming took 6 bases from V and 3 from J, leaving 12 bases between them. Germline CDR1 and CDR2: SGHNT and YENEEA. CDR3 length: 14 residues. The DNA of the CDR3 is TGTGCCAGCAGACCAACAGGGACCAATCAGCCCCAGCATTTT. It codes for CASRPTGTNQPQHF.

CDR3 in amino acids: CASSHNTGGSYEQYF. CDR3 DNA: TGCGCCAGCAGCCATAACACAGGCGGCTCCTACGAGCAGTACTTC. The chain combines TRBV4-1 with TRBJ2-7, with D possibly being TRBD1 (5 bases). Germline CDR1 and CDR2: MGHRA and YSYEKL. Trimming pared 3 bases from V and 0 bases from J, leaving 12 bases between. This CDR3 is built from 15 residues.

V usage is TRBV28 and J usage is TRBJ2-7, with D possibly TRBD2 on 7 matching bases. The germline V gene has CDR1 MDHEN and CDR2 SYDVKM. Between the trimmed V and J ends, which lost 3 bases and 6 bases, there was a span of 12 bases. The CDR3 is made up of 13 amino acids. CDR3 nucleotides: TGTGCCAGCAGTTTTAGGGGGGGGTCCGAGCAGTACTTC. Its protein is CASSFRGGSEQYF.

CDR3 sequence (DNA): TGTGCCAGTAGTATTCTAGCGGCTTCTAACTATGGCTACACCTTC. Its protein product is CASSILAASNYGYTF. The chain has TRBV19 and TRBJ1-2, with D hard to call. Germline V CDR1 and CDR2: LNHDA, SQIVND (reference sequence). Deletions cut 3 bases from V and 0 bases from J, with 11 bases between. This CDR3 contains 15 residues.